This T cell receptor (beta chain) comes out of a study of cytomegalovirus exposure and HLA in healthy donors. Study summary: There were about 85 million unique TCRs (from HLA-typed donors) in an early data release.

The study's findings and limits: Researchers reported in a later analysis that common viral pathogens appeared linked to several top clusters.

Details on this clone: No antigen is known for it.

Use of 60 Vbeta and 13 Jbeta primers characterized the PCR. Only in-frame clones appear in the TCRdb table, and some are missing; sequencing was by immunoSEQ multiplex PCR. The data show 95,000 to 150,000 clones, around 86% seen once. Sequencing was performed on PBMCs. This receptor was identified in a woman in her forties in good health and CMV-seronegative.

The CDR3 DNA is TGCAGCGGCTCAGATGAGGAACGAAACACCATATATTTT. Translation: CSGSDEERNTIYF. V gene TRBV29-1 combines with J gene TRBJ1-3; no clear D. This CDR3 has 13 amino acids. The V gene's germline CDR1 is SQVTM and CDR2 ANQGSEA. V was trimmed by 7 bases and J by 5 bases, leaving 15 bases between them.